The entry below gives a single T cell receptor beta chain sequence along with its context. These data originate in a study of blood T cell repertoires in COVID-19. Germline V lookup: CDR1 SGDLS, CDR2 YYNGEE. This CDR3 has 15 amino acids. V shed 0 bases and J shed 0 bases, with 10 bases lying between them. Method: immunoSEQ multiplex PCR; TCRdb's copy keeps in-frame clones and lacks some. Of 90,000 to 140,000 clones in the sample, approximately 82% were seen once. The receptor's source is an elderly woman with acute or convalescent COVID-19. The J gene is TRBJ2-7, the V gene TRBV9; D may be TRBD2 (5 bases). The source material was peripheral blood. The CDR3 is CASSVADLDSYEQYF. The CDR3 DNA is TGTGCCAGCAGCGTAGCGGACTTGGACTCCTACGAGCAGTACTTC.